This TCR beta chain was sequenced for a study of PD-L1 blockade in urothelial cancer (dated by TCRdb to 2016 to 2017). Background for the entire study: Every patient began therapy at some point between 2014 and 2015 and was given atezolizumab 1,200 mg intravenously every 3 weeks. About 90% of the roughly 29 patients were identified as males with urothelial cancer of bladder origin, and a prior smoking history was reported by 18 of 29 patients. An ECOG performance status of 0 or 1 was recorded for the patients, and 0 to 3 prior chemotherapy regimens had been received by the patients. Blood samples were analyzed 3 weeks after the start of treatment (second dose) and 6 weeks after the start of treatment. Blood samples yielded a median of 141,255 T cells and 65,000 to 95,000 unique TCRs, with median clonality around 0.084. Somatic, immune and clinical correlates of response to PD-L1 blockade with atezolizumab in urothelial cancer were the focus of an exploratory multi-omic analysis. Pretreatment tumor samples, along with matched peripheral blood collected serially before and after atezolizumab treatment, underwent TCR sequencing. Durable clinical benefit meant progression-free survival longer than 6 months, and TCR features were also tested against progression-free and overall survival. In the same patients, whole exome sequencing and RNA sequencing of pretreatment tumors were performed in addition to TCR sequencing. Durable clinical benefit was achieved by nine patients but not by the remaining 20. Twenty-nine patients had pretreatment blood TCR-seq, some 24 had at least one posttreatment blood collection, and some 24 had tumor TCR-seq.

A total of some 30 patients with locally advanced or metastatic urothelial carcinoma, treated at Memorial Sloan Kettering on a trial protocol, made up the cohort. Peripheral blood mononuclear cells were collected pretreatment and during treatment, with between 1 and 8 total time points obtained per patient. The Qiagen DNeasy Blood extraction kit was used to purify genomic DNA from total PBMCs and tumor samples. Collected pretreatment and during treatment, PBMCs were isolated and stored as previously described. The paper as a whole reports these results and caveats: Small sample size (n ≈ 27) and many exploratory analyses mean the results are intended to be hypothesis-generating. A pretreatment peripheral blood TCR clonality below the median was linked to improved progression-free and overall survival. At 3 weeks after the start of treatment, tumor-associated TCR clones in peripheral blood had expanded more in patients with durable benefit (n of about 20, p = 0.022).

Synthetic TCR analog templates were spiked into each PCR so that absolute template abundance could be estimated from read counts. The immunoSEQ assay used bias-controlled V and J gene primers to amplify TCRbeta CDR3 regions from genomic DNA. Sequencing of rearranged TCRbeta segments was done at approximately 20X coverage. As for how the authors treated the data: Sequencing errors were corrected by clustering, and CDR3s were annotated against IMGT so that V, D and J genes could be assigned. Only productive TCRbeta rearrangements were used in downstream analyses, excluding out-of-frame or stop-codon sequences. Clonality was computed as one minus Shannon entropy normalized by the log of the number of unique productive sequences. Fisher's exact test with Benjamini-Hochberg correction, using a cutoff of adjusted p below 0.01, was how clones that differed between time points or between blood and tumor were identified. The table was pulled from immuneACCESS by TCRdb, which kept in-frame rearrangements only. Such tables lose some clones; where checked, under half of the loss comes from unresolved V genes, and the rest has no known cause. The V and J calls and clone size come from that table; D and trimming were worked out from the DNA. In all, the sample holds about 84,000 clones, and more than 75% of those were seen once. The top ten clonotypes cover over 7.5% of the sample.

Worth noting for this clone: Its antigen is currently not known. No much larger clone exists at a distance of one base, and base qualities are not known.

V and J are trimmed by 5 bases and 4 bases, and the gene matches miss 7 bases of the junction. Per the germline V gene, SGHNT is the CDR1 and YENEEA is the CDR2. The CDR3 covers 15 residues, taking in both the cysteine and the phenylalanine. Only the CDR3 DNA stays, 45 bases, in frame from base 1. The chain links TRBV11-3 with TRBJ2-3; a stretch of 9 junction bases matches TRBD2. The source of this sequence is a man between 65 and 80 years old with urothelial cancer. The sequencing here drew on PBMCs, taken around atezolizumab (anti-PD-L1) treatment. At the DNA level, the sequence is TGTGCCAGCAGCGCCCGCCAGCGGGAGGCAGATACGCAGTATTTT. Its protein is CASSARQREADTQYF.